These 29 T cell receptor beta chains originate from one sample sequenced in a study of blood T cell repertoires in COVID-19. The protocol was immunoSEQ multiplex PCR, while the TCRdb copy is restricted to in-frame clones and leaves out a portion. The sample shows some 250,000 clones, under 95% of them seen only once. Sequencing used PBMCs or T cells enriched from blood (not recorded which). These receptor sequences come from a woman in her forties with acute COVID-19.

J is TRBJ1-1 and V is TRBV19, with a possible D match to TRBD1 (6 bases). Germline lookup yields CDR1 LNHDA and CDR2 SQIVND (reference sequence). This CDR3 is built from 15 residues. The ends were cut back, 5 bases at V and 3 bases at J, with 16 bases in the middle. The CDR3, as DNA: TGTGCCAGTAGTCCGCAGGGGCGCCTATACACTGAAGCTTTCTTT. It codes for CASSPQGRLYTEAFF.

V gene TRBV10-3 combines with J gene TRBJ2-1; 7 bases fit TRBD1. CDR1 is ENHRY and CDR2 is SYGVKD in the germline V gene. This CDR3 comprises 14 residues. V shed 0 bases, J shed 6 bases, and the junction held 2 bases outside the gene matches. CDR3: CAISESEGANEQFF. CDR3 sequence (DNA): TGTGCCATCAGTGAGTCCGAGGGGGCCAATGAGCAGTTCTTC.

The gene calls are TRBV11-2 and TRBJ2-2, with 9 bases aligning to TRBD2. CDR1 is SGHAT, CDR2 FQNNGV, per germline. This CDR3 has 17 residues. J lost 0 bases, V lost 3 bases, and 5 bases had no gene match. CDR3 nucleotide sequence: TGTGCCAGCAGCTTCGGAGCGGGGGGATCGAACACCGGGGAGCTGTTTTTT. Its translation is CASSFGAGGSNTGELFF.

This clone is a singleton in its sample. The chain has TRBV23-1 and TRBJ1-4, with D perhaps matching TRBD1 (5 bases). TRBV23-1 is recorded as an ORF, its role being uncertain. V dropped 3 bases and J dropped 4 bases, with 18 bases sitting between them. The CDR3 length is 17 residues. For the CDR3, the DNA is TGCGCCAGCAGTCACCCCGGTCAGGGAGGAGATAATGAAAAACTGTTTTTT. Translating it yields CASSHPGQGGDNEKLFF.

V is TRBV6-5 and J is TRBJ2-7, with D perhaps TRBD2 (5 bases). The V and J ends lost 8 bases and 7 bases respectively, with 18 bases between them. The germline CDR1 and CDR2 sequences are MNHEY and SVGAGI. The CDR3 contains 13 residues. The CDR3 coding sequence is TGTGCCAGCGCATACGGCGAGAGCGGTGAGCAGTACTTC. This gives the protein CASAYGESGEQYF.

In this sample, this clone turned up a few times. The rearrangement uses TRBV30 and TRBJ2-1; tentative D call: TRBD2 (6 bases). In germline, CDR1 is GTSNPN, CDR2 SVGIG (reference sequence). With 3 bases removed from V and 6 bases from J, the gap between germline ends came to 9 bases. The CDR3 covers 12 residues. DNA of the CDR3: TGTGCCTGGAGGTCGGGGGTCAATGAGCAGTTCTTC. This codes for CAWRSGVNEQFF.

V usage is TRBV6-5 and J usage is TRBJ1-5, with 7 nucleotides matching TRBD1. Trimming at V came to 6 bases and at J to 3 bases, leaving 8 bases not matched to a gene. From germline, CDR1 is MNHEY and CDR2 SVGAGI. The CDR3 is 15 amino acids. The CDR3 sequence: CASRRDRSFNQPQHF. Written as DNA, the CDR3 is TGTGCCAGCAGGAGGGACAGAAGCTTCAATCAGCCCCAGCATTTT.

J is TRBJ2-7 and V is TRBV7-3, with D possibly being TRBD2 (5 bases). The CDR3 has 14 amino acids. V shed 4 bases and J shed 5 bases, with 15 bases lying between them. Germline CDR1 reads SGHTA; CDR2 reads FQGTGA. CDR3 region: CASSSSSRRDEQYF. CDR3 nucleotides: TGTGCCAGCAGCTCCTCTAGCAGGCGGGACGAGCAGTACTTC.

CDR3 coding DNA: TGTGCCAGCTCACCGCAGGACACCGGGGAGCTGTTTTTT. Encoded protein: CASSPQDTGELFF. The chain employs TRBV18 and TRBJ2-2, with D unresolved. V gave up 3 bases and J gave up 3 bases, with 5 bases separating them. The CDR3 length is 13 residues. Germline values: CDR1 KGHSH, CDR2 LQKENI.

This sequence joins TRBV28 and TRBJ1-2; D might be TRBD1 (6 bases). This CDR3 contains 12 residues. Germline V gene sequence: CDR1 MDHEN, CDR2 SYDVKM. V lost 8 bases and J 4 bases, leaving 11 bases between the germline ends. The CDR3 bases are TGTGCCAGCGTAACAGGGAGCTATGGCTACACCTTC. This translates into CASVTGSYGYTF.

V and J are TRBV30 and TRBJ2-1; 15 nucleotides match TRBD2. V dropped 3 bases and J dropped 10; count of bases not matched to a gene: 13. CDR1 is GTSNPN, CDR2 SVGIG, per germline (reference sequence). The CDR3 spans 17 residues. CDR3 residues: CAWRAGGLAGGRGEQFF. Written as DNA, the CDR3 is TGTGCCTGGAGGGCTGGGGGACTAGCGGGGGGCCGAGGGGAGCAGTTCTTC.

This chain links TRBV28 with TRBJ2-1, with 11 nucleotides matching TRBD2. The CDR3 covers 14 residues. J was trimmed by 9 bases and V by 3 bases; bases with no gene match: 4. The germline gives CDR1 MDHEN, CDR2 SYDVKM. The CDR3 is CASSFSGGAGEQFF. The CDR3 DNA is TGTGCCAGCAGTTTTAGCGGGGGGGCAGGTGAGCAGTTCTTC.

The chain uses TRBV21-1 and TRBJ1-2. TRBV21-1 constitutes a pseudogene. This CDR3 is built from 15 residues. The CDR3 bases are TGTGCCAGCAGCAAAGGTGAGCCTCCTAACTATGGCTACACCTTC. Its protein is CASSKGEPPNYGYTF.

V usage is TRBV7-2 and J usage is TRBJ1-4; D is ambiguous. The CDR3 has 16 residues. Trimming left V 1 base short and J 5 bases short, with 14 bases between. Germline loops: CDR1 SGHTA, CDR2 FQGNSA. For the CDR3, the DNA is TGTGCCAGCAGCTTAGTGTGGAGCCCTGAAAATGAAAAACTGTTTTTT. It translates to CASSLVWSPENEKLFF.

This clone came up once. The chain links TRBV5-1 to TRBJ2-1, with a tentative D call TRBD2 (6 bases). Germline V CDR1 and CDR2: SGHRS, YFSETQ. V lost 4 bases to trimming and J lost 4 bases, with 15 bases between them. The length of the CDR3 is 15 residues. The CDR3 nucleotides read TGCGCCAGCAGCCTGAACTGGGAGGTGTACAATGAGCAGTTCTTC. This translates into CASSLNWEVYNEQFF.

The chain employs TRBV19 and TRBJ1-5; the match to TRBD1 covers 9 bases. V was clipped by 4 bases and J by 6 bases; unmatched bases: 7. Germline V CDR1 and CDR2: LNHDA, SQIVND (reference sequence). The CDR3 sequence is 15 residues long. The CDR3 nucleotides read TGTGCCAGTAGTAGGACAGGGGAGTGGAGTCAGCCCCAGCATTTT. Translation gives CASSRTGEWSQPQHF.

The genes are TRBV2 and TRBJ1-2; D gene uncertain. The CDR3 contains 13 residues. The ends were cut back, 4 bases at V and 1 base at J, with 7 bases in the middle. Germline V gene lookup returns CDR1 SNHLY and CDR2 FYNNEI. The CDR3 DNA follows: TGTGCCAGCAGTGCACAGATTAACTATGGCTACACCTTC. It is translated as CASSAQINYGYTF.

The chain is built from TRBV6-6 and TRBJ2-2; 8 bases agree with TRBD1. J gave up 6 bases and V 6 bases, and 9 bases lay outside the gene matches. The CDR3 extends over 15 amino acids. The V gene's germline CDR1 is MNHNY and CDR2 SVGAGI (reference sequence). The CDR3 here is CASSQGQGRAGELFF. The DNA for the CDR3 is TGTGCCAGCAGCCAAGGACAGGGTAGGGCCGGGGAGCTGTTTTTT.

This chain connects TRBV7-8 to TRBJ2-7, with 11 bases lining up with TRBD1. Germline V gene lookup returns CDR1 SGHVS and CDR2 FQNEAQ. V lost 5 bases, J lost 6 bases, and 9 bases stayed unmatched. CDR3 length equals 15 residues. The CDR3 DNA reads TGTGCCAGCAGCCCCGGGGACAGGGGGAATTCCGAGCAGTACTTC. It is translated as CASSPGDRGNSEQYF. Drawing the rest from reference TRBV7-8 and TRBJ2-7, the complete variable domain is GAGVSQSPRYKVAKRGQDVALRCDPISGHVSLFWYQQALGQGPEFLTYFQNEAQLDKSGLPSDRFFAERPEGSVSTLKIQRTQQEDSAVYLCASSPGDRGNSEQYFGPGTRLTVT.

The CDR3 spells CASSSTENSPLHF. CDR3 sequence (DNA): TGCGCCAGCAGCTCGACAGAGAATTCACCCCTCCACTTT. The chain has TRBV5-1 and TRBJ1-6; a possible D gene is TRBD1 (5 bases). V was clipped by 3 bases and J by 7 bases, with 8 bases between them. The germline V gene encodes CDR1 SGHRS and CDR2 YFSETQ. This CDR3 has 13 residues.

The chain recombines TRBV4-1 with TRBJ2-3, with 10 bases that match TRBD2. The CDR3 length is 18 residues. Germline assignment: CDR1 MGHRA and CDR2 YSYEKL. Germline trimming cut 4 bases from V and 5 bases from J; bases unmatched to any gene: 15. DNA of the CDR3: TGCGCCAGCAGCCCAGTACTGATGCTAGCGGGGGAAGTAGATACGCAGTATTTT. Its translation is CASSPVLMLAGEVDTQYF.

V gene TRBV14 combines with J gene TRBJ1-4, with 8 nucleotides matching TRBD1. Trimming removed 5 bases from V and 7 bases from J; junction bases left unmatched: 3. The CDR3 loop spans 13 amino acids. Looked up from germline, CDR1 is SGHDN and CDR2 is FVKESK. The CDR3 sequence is CASSAGGTEKLFF. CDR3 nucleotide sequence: TGTGCCAGCAGCGCAGGGGGCACTGAAAAACTGTTTTTT.

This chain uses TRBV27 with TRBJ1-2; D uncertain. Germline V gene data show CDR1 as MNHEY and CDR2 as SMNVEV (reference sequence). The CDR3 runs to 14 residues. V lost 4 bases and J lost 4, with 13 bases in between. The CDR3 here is CASSSLGIGYGYTF. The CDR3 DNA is TGTGCCAGCAGTTCTCTCGGTATCGGCTATGGCTACACCTTC.

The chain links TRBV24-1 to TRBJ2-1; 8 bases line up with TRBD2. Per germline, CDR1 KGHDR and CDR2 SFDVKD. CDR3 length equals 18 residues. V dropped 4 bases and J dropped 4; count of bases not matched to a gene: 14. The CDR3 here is CATSEAPTSGGKYNEQFF. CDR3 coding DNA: TGTGCCACCAGTGAGGCCCCGACGAGCGGGGGCAAGTACAATGAGCAGTTCTTC.

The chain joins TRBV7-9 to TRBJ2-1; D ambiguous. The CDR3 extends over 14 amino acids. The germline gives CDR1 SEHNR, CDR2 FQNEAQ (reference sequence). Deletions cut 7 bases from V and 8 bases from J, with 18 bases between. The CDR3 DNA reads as TGTGCCAGCAACCCCCCTGGCCGTATGGATGAGCAGTTCTTC. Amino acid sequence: CASNPPGRMDEQFF.

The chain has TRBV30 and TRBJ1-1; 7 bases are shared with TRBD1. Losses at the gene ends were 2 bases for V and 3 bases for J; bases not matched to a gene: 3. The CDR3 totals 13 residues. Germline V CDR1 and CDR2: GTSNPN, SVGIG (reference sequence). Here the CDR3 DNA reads TGTGCCTGGAGTTCACAGGGGTACACTGAAGCTTTCTTT. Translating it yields CAWSSQGYTEAFF.

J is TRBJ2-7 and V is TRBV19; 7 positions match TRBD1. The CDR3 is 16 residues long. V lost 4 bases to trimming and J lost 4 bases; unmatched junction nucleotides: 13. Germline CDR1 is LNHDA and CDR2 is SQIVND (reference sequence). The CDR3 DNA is TGTGCCAGTAGTACAGCGGACAGGCCTAAGCCTTACGAGCAGTACTTC. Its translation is CASSTADRPKPYEQYF.

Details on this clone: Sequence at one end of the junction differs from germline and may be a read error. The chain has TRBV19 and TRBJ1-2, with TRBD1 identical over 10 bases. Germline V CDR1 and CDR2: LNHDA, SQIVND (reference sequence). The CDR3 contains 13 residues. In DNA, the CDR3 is TGTGCCAGTAGTATCGCCGGGACAGGGGTCCACCACTTC. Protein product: CASSIAGTGVHHF.

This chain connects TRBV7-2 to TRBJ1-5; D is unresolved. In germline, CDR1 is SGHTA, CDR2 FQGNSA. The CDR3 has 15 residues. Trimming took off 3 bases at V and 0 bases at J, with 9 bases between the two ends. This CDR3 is CASSFAGYSNQPQHF. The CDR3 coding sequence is TGTGCCAGCAGCTTCGCGGGCTATAGCAATCAGCCCCAGCATTTT.